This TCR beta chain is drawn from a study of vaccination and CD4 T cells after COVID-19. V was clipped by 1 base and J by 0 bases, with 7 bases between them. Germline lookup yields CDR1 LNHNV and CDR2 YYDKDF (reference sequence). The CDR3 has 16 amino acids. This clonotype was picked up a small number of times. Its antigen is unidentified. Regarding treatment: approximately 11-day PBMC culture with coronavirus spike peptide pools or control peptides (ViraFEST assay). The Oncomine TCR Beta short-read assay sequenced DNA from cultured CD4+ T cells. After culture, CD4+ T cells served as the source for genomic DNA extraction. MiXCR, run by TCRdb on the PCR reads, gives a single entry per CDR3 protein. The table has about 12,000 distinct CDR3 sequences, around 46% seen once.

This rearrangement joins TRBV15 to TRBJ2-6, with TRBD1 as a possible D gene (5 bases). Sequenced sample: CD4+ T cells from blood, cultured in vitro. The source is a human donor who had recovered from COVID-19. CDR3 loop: CATSRGGDSGANVLTF. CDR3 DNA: TGTGCCACCAGCAGAGGGGGCGACTCTGGGGCCAACGTCCTGACTTTC.